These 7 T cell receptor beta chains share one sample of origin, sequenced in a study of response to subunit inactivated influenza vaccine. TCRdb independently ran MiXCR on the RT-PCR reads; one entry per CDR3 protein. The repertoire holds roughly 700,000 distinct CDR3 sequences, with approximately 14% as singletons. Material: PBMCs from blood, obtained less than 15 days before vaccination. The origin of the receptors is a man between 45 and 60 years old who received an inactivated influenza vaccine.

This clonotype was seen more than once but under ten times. CDR3: CASPGHSCREQYF. The CDR3 DNA reads as TGCGCCAGCCCGGGACACTCCTGTCGGGAGCAGTACTTC. The chain links TRBV4-3 to TRBJ2-7; D may be TRBD1 (6 bases). CDR1 is LGHNA and CDR2 is YSLEER in the germline V gene. CDR3 length equals 13 residues. Between the trimmed V and J ends, which lost 8 bases and 7 bases, there was a span of 18 bases.

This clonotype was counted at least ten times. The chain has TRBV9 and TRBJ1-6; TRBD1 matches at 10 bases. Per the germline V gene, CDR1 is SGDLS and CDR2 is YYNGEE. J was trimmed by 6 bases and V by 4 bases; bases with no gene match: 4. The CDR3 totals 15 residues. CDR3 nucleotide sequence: TGTGCCAGCAGCCTTGGGACAGGGGTTAATTCACCCCTCCACTTT. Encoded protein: CASSLGTGVNSPLHF.

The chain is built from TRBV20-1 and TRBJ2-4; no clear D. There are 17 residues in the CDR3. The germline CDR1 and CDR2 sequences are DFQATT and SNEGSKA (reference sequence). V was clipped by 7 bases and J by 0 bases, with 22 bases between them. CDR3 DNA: TGCAGTGGCCAAGCACCTTTTGGTCAGTTAGCCAAAAACATTCAGTACTTC. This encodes CSGQAPFGQLAKNIQYF.

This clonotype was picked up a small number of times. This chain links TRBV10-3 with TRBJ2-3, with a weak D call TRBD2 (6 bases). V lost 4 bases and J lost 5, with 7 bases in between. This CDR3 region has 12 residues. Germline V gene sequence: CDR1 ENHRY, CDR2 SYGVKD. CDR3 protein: CAISVGGDTQYF. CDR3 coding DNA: TGTGCCATCAGTGTGGGGGGAGATACGCAGTATTTT.

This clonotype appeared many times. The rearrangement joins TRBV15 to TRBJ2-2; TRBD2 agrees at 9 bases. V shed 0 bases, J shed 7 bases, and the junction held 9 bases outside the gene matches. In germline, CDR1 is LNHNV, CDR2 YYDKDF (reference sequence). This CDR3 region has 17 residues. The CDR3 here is CATSRDRLAGSGGELFF. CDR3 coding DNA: TGTGCCACCAGCAGAGATCGGCTAGCGGGGAGTGGCGGGGAGCTGTTTTTT.

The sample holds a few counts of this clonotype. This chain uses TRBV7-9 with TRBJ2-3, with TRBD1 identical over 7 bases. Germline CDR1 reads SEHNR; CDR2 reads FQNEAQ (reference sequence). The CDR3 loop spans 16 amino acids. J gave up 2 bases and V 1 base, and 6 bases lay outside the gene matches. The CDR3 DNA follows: TGTGCCAGCAGCTTAGGGATGACAGGGAACACAGATACGCAGTATTTT. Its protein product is CASSLGMTGNTDTQYF.

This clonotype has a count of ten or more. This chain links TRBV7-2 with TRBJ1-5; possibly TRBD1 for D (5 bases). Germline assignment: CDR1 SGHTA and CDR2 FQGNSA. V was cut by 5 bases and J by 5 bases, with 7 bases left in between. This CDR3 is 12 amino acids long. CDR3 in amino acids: CASSPRDQPQHF. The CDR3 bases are TGTGCCAGCAGCCCCAGGGATCAGCCCCAGCATTTT.